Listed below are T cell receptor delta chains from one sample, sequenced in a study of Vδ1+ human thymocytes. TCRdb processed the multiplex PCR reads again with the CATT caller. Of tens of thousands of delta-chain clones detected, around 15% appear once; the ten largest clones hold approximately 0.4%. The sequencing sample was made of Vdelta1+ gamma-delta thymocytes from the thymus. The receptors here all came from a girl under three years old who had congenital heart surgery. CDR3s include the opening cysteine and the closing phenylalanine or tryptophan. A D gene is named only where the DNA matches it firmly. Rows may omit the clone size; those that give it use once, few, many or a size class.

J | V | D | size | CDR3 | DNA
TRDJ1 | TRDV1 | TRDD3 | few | CALGELGAGGRYTDKLIF | TGTGCTCTTGGGGAACTAGGCGCTGGGGGAAGGTACACCGATAAACTCATCTTT
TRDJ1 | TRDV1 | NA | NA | CALGESGPSSGGYTDKLIF | TGTGCTCTTGGGGAAAGTGGACCTTCCTCTGGGGGGTACACCGATAAACTCATCTTT
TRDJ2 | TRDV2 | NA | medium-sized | CACDTTDLTAQLFF | TGTGCCTGTGACACCACCGACTTGACAGCACAACTCTTCTTT
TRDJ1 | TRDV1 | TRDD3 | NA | CALGERLLLLGDPTDKLIF | TGTGCTCTTGGGGAACGATTATTGCTACTGGGGGATCCCACCGATAAACTCATCTTT
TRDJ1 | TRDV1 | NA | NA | CALGVTLASFGGSDTDKLIF | TGTGCTCTTGGGGTAACTCTAGCTTCCTTCGGGGGGTCTGACACCGATAAACTCATCTTT
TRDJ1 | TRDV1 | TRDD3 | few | CALGNRYLPRGGLGIRVKYTDKLIF | TGTGCTCTTGGGAACCGATATCTACCGCGGGGGGGACTGGGGATCAGGGTGAAGTACACCGATAAACTCATCTTT
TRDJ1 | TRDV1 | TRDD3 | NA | CALGHGCTGDPDKLIF | TGTGCTCTTGGGCACGGCTGTACTGGGGACCCCGATAAACTCATCTTT
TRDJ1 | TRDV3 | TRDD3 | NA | CAPFPVLGIIDTDKLIF | TGTGCCCCCTTTCCCGTACTGGGGATAATTGATACCGATAAACTCATCTTT
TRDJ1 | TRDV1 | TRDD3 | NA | CALGPRGVLGDISTDKLIF | TGTGCTCTTGGGCCGAGGGGAGTACTGGGGGATATAAGCACCGATAAACTCATCTTT
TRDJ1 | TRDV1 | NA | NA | CALGESDTFLLGDIKTYTDKLIF | TGTGCTCTTGGGGAAAGCGACACCTTCCTCCTGGGGGACATAAAGACGTACACCGATAAACTCATCTTT
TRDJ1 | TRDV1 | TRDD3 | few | CALGILGDTVYTDKLIF | TGTGCTCTTGGGATACTGGGGGATACGGTGTACACCGATAAACTCATCTTT
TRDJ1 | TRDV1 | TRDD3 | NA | CALGELPTGLGAKNYYTDKLIF | TGTGCTCTTGGGGAACTTCCTACTGGACTGGGGGCTAAAAACTATTACACCGATAAACTCATCTTT
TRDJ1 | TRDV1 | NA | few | CALGELRSYRDTGMYTDKLIF | TGTGCTCTTGGGGAACTAAGGTCCTACAGGGATACTGGGATGTACACCGATAAACTCATCTTT
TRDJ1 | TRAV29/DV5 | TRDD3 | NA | CAASDSVGGYARYTDKLIF | TGTGCAGCAAGCGACAGCGTTGGGGGATACGCGAGGTACACCGATAAACTCATCTTT
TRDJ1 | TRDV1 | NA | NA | CALGEGVVLTDKLIF | TGTGCTCTTGGGGAAGGAGTGGTTTTGACCGATAAACTCATCTTT
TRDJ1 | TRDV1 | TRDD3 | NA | CALGELSVLLTVLGEPDADKLIF | TGTGCTCTTGGGGAACTTTCGGTTTTGCTAACAGTACTGGGGGAGCCCGATGCCGATAAACTCATCTTT
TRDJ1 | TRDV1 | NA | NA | CALGTTQRGEPSTTDKLIF | TGTGCTCTTGGGACTACCCAAAGGGGGGAACCCTCCACCACCGATAAACTCATCTTT
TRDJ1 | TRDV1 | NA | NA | CALGESACRSDKLIF | TGTGCTCTTGGGGAATCGGCGTGCCGCTCCGATAAACTCATCTTT
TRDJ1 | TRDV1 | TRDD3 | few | CALGIPFRCTGGFTDKLIF | TGTGCTCTTGGGATACCCTTCCGTTGTACTGGGGGGTTCACCGATAAACTCATCTTT
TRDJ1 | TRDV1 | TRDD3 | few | CALGTPTVLGDTPDTEKWELIF | TGTGCTCTCGGTACTCCCACTGTACTGGGGGATACTCCAGACACTGAGAAATGGGAACTCATCTTT
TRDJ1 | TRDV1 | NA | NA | CALGELFGPGAPPDKLIF | TGTGCTCTTGGGGAACTTTTCGGCCCTGGGGCCCCTCCCGATAAACTCATCTTT
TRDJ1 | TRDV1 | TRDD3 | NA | CALGEPFLRDATGGYGPHTDKLIF | TGTGCTCTTGGGGAACCCTTCCTTCGGGATGCTACTGGGGGATACGGCCCCCACACCGATAAACTCATCTTT
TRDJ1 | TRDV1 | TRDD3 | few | CALGDFGPRWGDTHGKLIF | TGTGCTCTTGGGGACTTCGGGCCCCGGTGGGGGGATACGCACGGTAAACTCATCTTT
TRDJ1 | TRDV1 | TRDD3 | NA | CALGKRGHGGYALKLIF | TGTGCTCTTGGGAAAAGGGGGCACGGGGGATACGCCCTTAAACTCATCTTT
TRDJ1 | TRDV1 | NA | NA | CALGVKVVPTDKLIF | TGTGCTCTTGGGGTCAAGGTGGTCCCCACCGATAAACTCATCTTT
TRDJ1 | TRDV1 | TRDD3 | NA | CALGELVVRLGDSNKLIF | TGTGCTCTTGGGGAACTAGTAGTAAGGCTGGGGGATTCAAATAAACTCATCTTT
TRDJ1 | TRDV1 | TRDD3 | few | CALGEIRVIGYSGGYTDKLIF | TGTGCTCTTGGGGAAATTAGGGTAATTGGATACTCTGGGGGATACACCGATAAACTCATCTTT
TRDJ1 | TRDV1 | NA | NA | CALGELGSPAASYTDKLIF | TGTGCTCTTGGGGAACTAGGAAGTCCGGCTGCATCGTACACCGATAAACTCATCTTT
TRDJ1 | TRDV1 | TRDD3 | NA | CALGGLTTGDTYTDKLIF | TGTGCTCTTGGGGGCCTTACTACGGGGGATACTTACACCGATAAACTCATCTTT
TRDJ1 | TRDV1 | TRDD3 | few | CALGELSYAHTGGYCDKLIF | TGTGCTCTTGGGGAACTATCCTACGCCCATACTGGGGGATACTGCGATAAACTCATCTTT
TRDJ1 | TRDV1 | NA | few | CALGDPSSYWGLGKLIF | TGTGCTCTTGGGGACCCTTCCTCATACTGGGGGTTGGGTAAACTCATCTTT
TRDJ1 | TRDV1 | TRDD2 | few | CALVGRTTPSFRTVYTDKLIF | TGTGCTCTTGTTGGCCGGACCACACCTTCCTTTCGTACGGTGTACACCGATAAACTCATCTTT
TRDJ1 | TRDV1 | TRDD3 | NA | CAPGELALGDTTDKLIF | TGTGCTCCTGGGGAACTAGCGCTGGGGGATACTACCGATAAACTCATCTTT
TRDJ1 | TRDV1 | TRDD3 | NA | CALGERASSTKRVGDTPYTDKLIF | TGTGCTCTTGGGGAACGGGCTTCCTCAACGAAACGAGTGGGGGATACTCCGTACACCGATAAACTCATCTTT
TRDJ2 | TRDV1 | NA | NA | CALGDLGPSLDQLTAQLFF | TGTGCTCTTGGGGACTTAGGGCCTTCCCTCGACCAACTGACAGCACAACTCTTCTTT
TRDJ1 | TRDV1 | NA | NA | CALGELPKLTDKLIF | TGTGCTCTTGGGGAACTCCCAAAACTCACCGATAAACTCATCTTT
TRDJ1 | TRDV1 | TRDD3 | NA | CALGEIGLRGWGTLRYTDKLIF | TGTGCTCTTGGGGAAATTGGCCTACGAGGGTGGGGGACGCTGAGGTACACCGATAAACTCATCTTT
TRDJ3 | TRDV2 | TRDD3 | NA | CACVRFAVAQYWGISWDTRQMFF | TGTGCCTGTGTAAGGTTTGCGGTGGCCCAATACTGGGGGATATCCTGGGACACCCGACAGATGTTTTTC
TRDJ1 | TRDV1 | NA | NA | CAVGEIVAADKLIF | TGTGCTGTTGGGGAAATCGTAGCCGCCGATAAACTCATCTTT
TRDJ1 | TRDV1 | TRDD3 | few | CALCGTGGYSTDKLIF | TGCGCCTTATGTGGTACTGGGGGATACAGCACCGATAAACTCATCTTT
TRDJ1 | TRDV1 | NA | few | CALGGYGGADKLIF | TGTGCTCTTGGGGGGTATGGGGGTGCCGATAAACTCATCTTT
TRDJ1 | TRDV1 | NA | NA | CALEEMGLDTGTDKLIF | TGTGCTCTTGAGGAAATGGGCCTAGATACTGGCACCGATAAACTCATCTTT
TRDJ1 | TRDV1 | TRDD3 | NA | CALGGSSSVILGDTGAVTDKLIF | TGTGCTCTTGGGGGTTCCTCCTCCGTTATACTGGGGGATACAGGAGCTGTCACCGATAAACTCATCTTT
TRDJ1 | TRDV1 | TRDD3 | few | CALGEGWPSYWGPPDKLIF | TGTGCTCTTGGGGAAGGATGGCCTTCTTACTGGGGGCCTCCCGATAAACTCATCTTT
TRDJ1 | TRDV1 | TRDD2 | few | CALGEGLPIRYAGENTDKLIF | TGTGCTCTTGGGGAGGGCCTTCCTATTAGATACGCGGGGGAGAACACCGATAAACTCATCTTT
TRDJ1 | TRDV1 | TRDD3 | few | CALGDPGWGIRGRLIF | TGTGCTCTTGGTGATCCCGGCTGGGGGATACGGGGGAGGCTCATCTTT
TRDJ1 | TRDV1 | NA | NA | CALGGHVIKQYTDKLIF | TGTGCTCTTGGGGGACATGTCATTAAGCAATACACCGATAAACTCATCTTT
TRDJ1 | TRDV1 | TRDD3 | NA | CALGELGLARGTGGWYTDKLIF | TGTGCTCTTGGGGAACTAGGCCTCGCCAGGGGTACTGGGGGATGGTACACCGATAAACTCATCTTT
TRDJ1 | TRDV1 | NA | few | CALGKVIDRPYTDKLIF | TGTGCTCTTGGGAAAGTGATCGATCGCCCTTACACCGATAAACTCATCTTT
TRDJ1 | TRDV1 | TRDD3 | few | CALGTISASSTGGFIEYTDKLIF | TGTGCTCTTGGGACCATTTCCGCTTCCTCTACTGGGGGATTCATCGAGTACACCGATAAACTCATCTTT
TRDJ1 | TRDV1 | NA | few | CALGELRVNKLIF | TGTGCTCTTGGGGAACTAAGGGTGAATAAACTCATCTTT
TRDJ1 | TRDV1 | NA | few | CALGAGGLPDTDKLIF | TGTGCTCTTGGGGCCGGTGGCCTTCCCGACACCGATAAACTCATCTTT
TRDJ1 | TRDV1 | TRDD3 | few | CALGKLGRGLIF | TGTGCTCTTGGGAAACTGGGGCGAGGACTCATCTTT
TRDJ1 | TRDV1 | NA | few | CALGEPGLVLKAADKLIF | TGTGCTCTTGGGGAGCCGGGCCTTGTACTGAAGGCAGCCGATAAACTCATCTTT